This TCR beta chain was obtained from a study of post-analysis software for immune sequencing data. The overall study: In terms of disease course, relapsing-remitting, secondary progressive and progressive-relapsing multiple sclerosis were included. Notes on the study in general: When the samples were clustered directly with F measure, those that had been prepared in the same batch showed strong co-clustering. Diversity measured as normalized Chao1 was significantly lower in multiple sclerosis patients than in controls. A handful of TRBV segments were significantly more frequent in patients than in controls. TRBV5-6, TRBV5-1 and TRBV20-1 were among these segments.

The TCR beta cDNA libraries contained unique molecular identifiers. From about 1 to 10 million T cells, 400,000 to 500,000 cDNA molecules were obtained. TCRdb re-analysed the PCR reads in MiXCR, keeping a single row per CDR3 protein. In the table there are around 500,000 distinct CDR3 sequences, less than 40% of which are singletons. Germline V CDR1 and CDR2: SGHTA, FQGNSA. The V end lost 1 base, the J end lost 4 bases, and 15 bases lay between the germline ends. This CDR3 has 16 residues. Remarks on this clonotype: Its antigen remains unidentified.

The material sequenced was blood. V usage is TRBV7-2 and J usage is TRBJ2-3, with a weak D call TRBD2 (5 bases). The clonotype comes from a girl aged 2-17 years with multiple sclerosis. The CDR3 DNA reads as TGTGCCAGCAGCTTAGGAGGGCCGGGCCTCGCAGATACGCAGTATTTT. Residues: CASSLGGPGLADTQYF.